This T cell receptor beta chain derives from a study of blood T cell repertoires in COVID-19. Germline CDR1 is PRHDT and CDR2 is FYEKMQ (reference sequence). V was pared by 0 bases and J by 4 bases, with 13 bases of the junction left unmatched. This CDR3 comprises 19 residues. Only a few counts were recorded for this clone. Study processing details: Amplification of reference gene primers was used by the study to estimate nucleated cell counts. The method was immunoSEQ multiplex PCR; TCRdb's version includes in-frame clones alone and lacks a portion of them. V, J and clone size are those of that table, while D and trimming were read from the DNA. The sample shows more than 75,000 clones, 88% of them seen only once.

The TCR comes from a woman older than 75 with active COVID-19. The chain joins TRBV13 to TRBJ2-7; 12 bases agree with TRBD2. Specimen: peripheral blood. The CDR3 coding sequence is TGTGCCAGCAGCTTAGGATGGGGTCGGACTAGCGGGGTTCTTTACGAGCAGTACTTC. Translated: CASSLGWGRTSGVLYEQYF.